This TCR beta chain derives from a study of T cell responses to AZD1222 COVID-19 vaccine. Profiling relied on immunoSEQ multiplex PCR, and the TCRdb table lists in-frame clones only, not all of them. The sample includes about 140,000 clones, less than 95% seen only once; the top ten take about 5.9%. Looked up from germline, CDR1 is MNHNY and CDR2 is SVGAGI (reference sequence). There are 15 residues in the CDR3. Between the trimmed V and J ends, which lost 0 bases and 7 bases, there was a span of 12 bases. This clonotype originated in an adult who received the AZD1222 COVID-19 vaccine. Sequenced here: peripheral blood, sampled 28 days after the second AZD1222 dose. This chain links TRBV6-6 with TRBJ1-4; perhaps TRBD1 as D (5 bases). The CDR3 region is CASSYSSGAGEKLFF. CDR3 bases: TGTGCCAGCAGTTACTCGAGTGGGGCAGGTGAAAAACTGTTTTTT.